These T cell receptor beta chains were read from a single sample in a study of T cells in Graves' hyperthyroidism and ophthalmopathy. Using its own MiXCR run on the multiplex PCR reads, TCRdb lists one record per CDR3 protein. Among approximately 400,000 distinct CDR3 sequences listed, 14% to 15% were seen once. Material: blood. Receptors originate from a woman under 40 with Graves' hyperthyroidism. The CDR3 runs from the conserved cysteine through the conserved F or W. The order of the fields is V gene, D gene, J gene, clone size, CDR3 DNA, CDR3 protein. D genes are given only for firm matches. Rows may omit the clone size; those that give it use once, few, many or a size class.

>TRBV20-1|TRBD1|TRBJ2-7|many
TGCAGTGCTAGAGATGACAGGGCTTACGAGCAGTACTTC
CSARDDRAYEQYF
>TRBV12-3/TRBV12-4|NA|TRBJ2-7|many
TGTGCCAGCAGTGCGGACGGGATGGGAGAGCAGTACTTC
CASSADGMGEQYF
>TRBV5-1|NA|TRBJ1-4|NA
TGCGCCAGCAGGGTGTCTGATGAAAAACTGTTTTTT
CASRVSDEKLFF
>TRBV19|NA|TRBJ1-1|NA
TGTGCCAGTAGTATCTTGGGTGCTGAAGCTTTCTTT
CASSILGAEAFF
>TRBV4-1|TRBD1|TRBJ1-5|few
TGCGCCAGCAGCCGTCGGATGACAGGGTCGGATCAGCCCCAGCATTTT
CASSRRMTGSDQPQHF
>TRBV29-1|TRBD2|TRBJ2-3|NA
TGCAGCGGAATCCTTTCTAGCGGTAGCACAGATACGCAGTATTTT
CSGILSSGSTDTQYF
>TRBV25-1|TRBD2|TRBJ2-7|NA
TGTGCCAGCGCTCCCGGGACTAGCGGGGAAGGGAATCCTTACGAGCAGTACTTC
CASAPGTSGEGNPYEQYF
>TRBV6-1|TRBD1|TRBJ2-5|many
TGTGCCAGCAGCTTAGACAGGGGGAGGCAAGAGACCCAGTACTTC
CASSLDRGRQETQYF
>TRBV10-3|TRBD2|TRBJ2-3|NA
TGTGCCATCAGTGAGGGACTAGCGGGAGTCTCTGGCACAGATACGCAGTATTTT
CAISEGLAGVSGTDTQYF
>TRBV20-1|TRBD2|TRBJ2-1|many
TGCAGTGCTTCCAGACTAGCGGGAATCAATGAGCAGTTCTTC
CSASRLAGINEQFF
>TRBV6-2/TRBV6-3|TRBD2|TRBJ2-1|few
TGTGCCAGCAGCAATAGCGGGGGCGCCTACAATGAGCAGTTCTTC
CASSNSGGAYNEQFF
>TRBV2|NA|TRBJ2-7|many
TGTGCCAGCAGTGAAATGGCCGGGCACTCCGAGCAGTACTTC
CASSEMAGHSEQYF
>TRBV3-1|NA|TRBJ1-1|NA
TGTGCCAGCAGCCAAGGGGGCTTCATGAACACTGAAGCTTTCTTT
CASSQGGFMNTEAFF
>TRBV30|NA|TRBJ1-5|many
TGTGCCTGGAGTGAAGGGATGGGGAATCAGCCCCAGCATTTT
CAWSEGMGNQPQHF
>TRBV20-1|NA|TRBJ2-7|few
TGCAGTGCCCCGAACAGCTACGAGCAGTACTTC
CSAPNSYEQYF
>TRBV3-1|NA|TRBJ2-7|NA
TGTGCCAGCAGCCAAGAGGTGGGACCGGTCTACGAGCAGTACTTC
CASSQEVGPVYEQYF
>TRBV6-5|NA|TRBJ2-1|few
TGTGCCAGCAGTTCGACTGGACCCAATGAGCAGTTCTTC
CASSSTGPNEQFF
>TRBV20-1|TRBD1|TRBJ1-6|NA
TGCAGTGCGAGCAAGTTTGGGACAGGGGAAAGTTCACCCCTCCACTTT
CSASKFGTGESSPLHF
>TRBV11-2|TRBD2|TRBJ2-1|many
TGTGCCAGCAGCTCGACTAGCGGGATTTACAATGAGCAGTTCTTC
CASSSTSGIYNEQFF
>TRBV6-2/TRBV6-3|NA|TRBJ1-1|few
TGTGCCAGCAGTTATGGGGGGCCCTCCTGGAGCACTGAAGCTTTCTTT
CASSYGGPSWSTEAFF
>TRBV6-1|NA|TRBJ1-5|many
TGTGCCAGCGCCGGGGGGTATCAGCCCCAGCATTTT
CASAGGYQPQHF
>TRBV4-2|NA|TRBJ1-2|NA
TGTGCCAGCAGCCCCGGCCGGGAGACTGGCTACACCTTC
CASSPGRETGYTF
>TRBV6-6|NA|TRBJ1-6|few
TGTGCCAGCAGTTACTCCCCTGGGGCCAGGAATTCACCCCTCCACTTT
CASSYSPGARNSPLHF
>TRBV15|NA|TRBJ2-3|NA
TGTGCCACCAGCAGAGCAGGGTCGGCAGATACGCAGTATTTT
CATSRAGSADTQYF
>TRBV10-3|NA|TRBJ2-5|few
TGTGCCATCAGTGAGTCGAACCAAGAGACCCAGTACTTC
CAISESNQETQYF
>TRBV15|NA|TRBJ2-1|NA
TGTGCCACCAGCAGAGAATCGGCCGGGAGCTCCTACAATGGGCAGTTCTTC
CATSRESAGSSYNGQFF
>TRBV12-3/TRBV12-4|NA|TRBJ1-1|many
TGTGCCAGCAGTTTACGAGGGGGAAGACCAAACACTGAAGCTTTCTTT
CASSLRGGRPNTEAFF
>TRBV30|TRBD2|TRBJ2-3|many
TGTGCCTGGAGTGTAAGCCTAGCGGTGGGCACAGATACGCAGTATTTT
CAWSVSLAVGTDTQYF
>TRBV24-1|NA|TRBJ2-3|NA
TGTGCCACCAGTGAGCCTGCGGGCCAGGGTCCTAATACGCAGTATTTT
CATSEPAGQGPNTQYF
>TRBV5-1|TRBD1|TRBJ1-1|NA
TGCGCCAGCAGCTTCACAGGGGAAGCGAACACTGAAGCTTTCTTT
CASSFTGEANTEAFF
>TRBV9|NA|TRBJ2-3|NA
TGTGCCAGCAGCGCCGTCACAGATACGCAGTATTTT
CASSAVTDTQYF
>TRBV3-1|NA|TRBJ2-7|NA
TGTGCCAGCAGCCAAGTTGGAACAGGGTCCTACGAGCAGTACTTC
CASSQVGTGSYEQYF
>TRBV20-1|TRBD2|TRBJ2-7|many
TGCAGTGCTTACCGGGACTCCGGACTAGCGGCTGCCTACGAGCAGTACTTC
CSAYRDSGLAAAYEQYF
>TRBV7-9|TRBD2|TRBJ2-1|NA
TGTGCCAGCAGTATCACCGGGACTACCGAGAACAATGAGCAGTTCTTC
CASSITGTTENNEQFF
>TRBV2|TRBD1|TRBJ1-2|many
TGTGCCAGCAGTGTCGGGACAGGGGGCTATGGCTACACCTTC
CASSVGTGGYGYTF
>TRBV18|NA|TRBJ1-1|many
TGTGCCAGCTCCGGGTCCCTGGACACTGAAGCTTTCTTT
CASSGSLDTEAFF
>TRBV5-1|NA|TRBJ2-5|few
TGCGCCAGCAGCTTTTCTGCTCAGACCCAGTACTTC
CASSFSAQTQYF
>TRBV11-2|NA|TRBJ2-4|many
TGTGCCAGCAGCTTATCGGGAAACATTCAGTACTTC
CASSLSGNIQYF
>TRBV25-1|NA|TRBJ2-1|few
TGTGCCAGCAGTGAATCGGTGGTTCAACAGCCGTTCTTC
CASSESVVQQPFF
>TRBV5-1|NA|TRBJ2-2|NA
TGCGCCAGCAGCCGTGCGACAGACACCGGGGAGCTGTTTTTT
CASSRATDTGELFF